These T cell receptor beta chains were read from a single sample in a study of blood T cell repertoires in COVID-19. This table comes from immunoSEQ multiplex PCR, and its TCRdb copy is limited to in-frame clones, with some not included. The repertoire includes approximately 230,000 clones, around nine tenths of them detected once, and under 2.5% sits in the top ten. Sequencing was done on a sample of PBMCs or T cells enriched from blood (not recorded which). These receptors all come from a woman aged 18-29 years who had recovered from COVID-19. Both conserved end residues are part of each CDR3. The order of the fields is D gene, J gene, clone size, V gene, CDR3 DNA, CDR3 protein. The D gene is left open where the match is weak. A row's size may be missing; if present it is once, few, many or a size class.

D gene: -; J gene: TRBJ1-5; clone size: -; V gene: TRBV7-6; CDR3 DNA: TGTGCCAGCAGCTTAACAAATGATCAGCCCCAGCATTTT; CDR3 protein: CASSLTNDQPQHF
D gene: TRBD1; J gene: TRBJ1-1; clone size: -; V gene: TRBV9; CDR3 DNA: TGTGCCAGCAGCGTAGAGGGACAGGCCATGAACACTGAAGCTTTCTTT; CDR3 protein: CASSVEGQAMNTEAFF
D gene: -; J gene: TRBJ1-4; clone size: -; V gene: TRBV4-3; CDR3 DNA: TGCGCCAGCAGCCACCTCCGGGACACCGAGTGGGGAACTAATGAAAAACTGTTTTTT; CDR3 protein: CASSHLRDTEWGTNEKLFF
D gene: -; J gene: TRBJ1-5; clone size: -; V gene: TRBV30; CDR3 DNA: TGTGCCTGGAGTCCCCCCGCACTAGGCAATCAGCCCCAGCATTTT; CDR3 protein: CAWSPPALGNQPQHF
D gene: TRBD2; J gene: TRBJ2-1; clone size: -; V gene: TRBV7-3; CDR3 DNA: TGTGCCAGCAGCTCAGGGACTAGCTCCTACAATGAGCAGTTCTTC; CDR3 protein: CASSSGTSSYNEQFF
D gene: TRBD2; J gene: TRBJ2-5; clone size: -; V gene: TRBV12-5; CDR3 DNA: TGTGCTAGTGGTTTGGGGCTAGCGGGGGCCCAAGAGACCCAGTACTTC; CDR3 protein: CASGLGLAGAQETQYF
D gene: -; J gene: TRBJ1-1; clone size: -; V gene: TRBV2; CDR3 DNA: TGTGCCAGCAGTGAAGCTATGAACACTGAAGCTTTCTTT; CDR3 protein: CASSEAMNTEAFF
D gene: -; J gene: TRBJ2-6; clone size: -; V gene: TRBV7-8; CDR3 DNA: TGTGCCAGCAGCTACCGTGGGGGCAGTCGAACTGGGGCCAACGTCCTGACTTTC; CDR3 protein: CASSYRGGSRTGANVLTF
D gene: -; J gene: TRBJ2-2; clone size: -; V gene: TRBV9; CDR3 DNA: TGTGCCAGCAGCGGACTTGGGACTCTCGGGGAGCTGTTTTTT; CDR3 protein: CASSGLGTLGELFF
D gene: -; J gene: TRBJ1-2; clone size: -; V gene: TRBV6-5; CDR3 DNA: TGTGCCAGCGGGACATACTATGGCTACACCTTC; CDR3 protein: CASGTYYGYTF
D gene: -; J gene: TRBJ2-1; clone size: once; V gene: TRBV7-2; CDR3 DNA: TGTGCCAGCAGCTTACGCGGGGGCGAAAGGAGCTCCTACAATGAGCAGTTCTTC; CDR3 protein: CASSLRGGERSSYNEQFF
D gene: TRBD1; J gene: TRBJ2-6; clone size: -; V gene: TRBV7-4; CDR3 DNA: TGTGCCAGCAGCGTGACAGGGGTTGGGAGCTCTGGGGCCAACGTCCTGACTTTC; CDR3 protein: CASSVTGVGSSGANVLTF
D gene: -; J gene: TRBJ1-2; clone size: -; V gene: TRBV9; CDR3 DNA: TGTGCCAGCAGCACGGGTGGCAGTAACTATGGCTACACCTTC; CDR3 protein: CASSTGGSNYGYTF
D gene: TRBD2; J gene: TRBJ2-7; clone size: -; V gene: TRBV5-1; CDR3 DNA: TGCGCCAGCAGCGACAGGACTAGCGGCAGCCCCCGGCAGTACTTC; CDR3 protein: CASSDRTSGSPRQYF
D gene: -; J gene: TRBJ1-2; clone size: -; V gene: TRBV11-2; CDR3 DNA: TGTGCCAGCAGCTTAGATACAGGCTATGGCTACACCTTC; CDR3 protein: CASSLDTGYGYTF
D gene: -; J gene: TRBJ2-7; clone size: many; V gene: TRBV9; CDR3 DNA: TGTGCCAGCAGCGCTTCAGGGGTGGGCTACGAGCAGTACTTC; CDR3 protein: CASSASGVGYEQYF
D gene: TRBD1; J gene: TRBJ1-4; clone size: -; V gene: TRBV6-5; CDR3 DNA: TGTGCCAGCAGTCGTTCTGAGCAGGGGGCGGGGAAACTGTTTTTT; CDR3 protein: CASSRSEQGAGKLFF
D gene: TRBD1; J gene: TRBJ2-2; clone size: -; V gene: TRBV5-1; CDR3 DNA: TGCGCCAGCAGCGAAGACAGGGGGAGGTCCACCGGGGAGCTGTTTTTT; CDR3 protein: CASSEDRGRSTGELFF
D gene: -; J gene: TRBJ2-1; clone size: -; V gene: TRBV18; CDR3 DNA: TGTGCCAGCTCACTACACCTTGGGCAGGGTTACAATGAGCAGTTCTTC; CDR3 protein: CASSLHLGQGYNEQFF
D gene: -; J gene: TRBJ2-3; clone size: -; V gene: TRBV19; CDR3 DNA: TGTGCCAGTAGTTTCTTGTCAGGGGACCGGACAGATACGCAGTATTTT; CDR3 protein: CASSFLSGDRTDTQYF
D gene: TRBD1; J gene: TRBJ2-7; clone size: -; V gene: TRBV5-1; CDR3 DNA: TGCGCCAGCAGCTTGAGGGACAGCTCCTACGAGCAGTACTTC; CDR3 protein: CASSLRDSSYEQYF
D gene: TRBD2; J gene: TRBJ2-1; clone size: -; V gene: TRBV3-1/TRBV3-2; CDR3 DNA: TGTGCCAGCAGCCAAGATCTACTAGCGGGGAGGAATGAGCAGTTCTTC; CDR3 protein: CASSQDLLAGRNEQFF
D gene: TRBD2; J gene: TRBJ2-3; clone size: -; V gene: TRBV7-2; CDR3 DNA: TGTGCCAGCAGCGGTAGCGGGAGGGCCAGTAATACGCAGTATTTT; CDR3 protein: CASSGSGRASNTQYF
D gene: -; J gene: TRBJ1-3; clone size: -; V gene: TRBV6-6; CDR3 DNA: TGTGCCAGCAGTTACACGGACACCTTCTCTGGAAACACCATATATTTT; CDR3 protein: CASSYTDTFSGNTIYF
D gene: -; J gene: TRBJ1-1; clone size: -; V gene: TRBV21-1; CDR3 DNA: TGTGCCAGCAGCAAACCAAGGACAGTGAACACTGAAGCTTTCTTT; CDR3 protein: CASSKPRTVNTEAFF
D gene: TRBD2; J gene: TRBJ2-1; clone size: -; V gene: TRBV20-1; CDR3 DNA: TGCAGTGCTAGTCTAGCGGGGACCCTGGGGGAGCAGTTCTTC; CDR3 protein: CSASLAGTLGEQFF